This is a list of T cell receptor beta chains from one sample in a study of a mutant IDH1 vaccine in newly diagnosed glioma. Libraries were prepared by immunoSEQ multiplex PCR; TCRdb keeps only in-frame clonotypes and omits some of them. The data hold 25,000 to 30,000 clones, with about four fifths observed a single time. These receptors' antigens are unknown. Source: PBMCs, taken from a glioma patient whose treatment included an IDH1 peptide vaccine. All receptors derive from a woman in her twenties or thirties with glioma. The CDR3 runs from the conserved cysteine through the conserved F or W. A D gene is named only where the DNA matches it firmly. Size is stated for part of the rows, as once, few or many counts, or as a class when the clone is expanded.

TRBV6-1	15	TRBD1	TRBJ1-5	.	TGTGCCAGCAGTTCGGGACAGGGGAGCAATCAGCCCCAGCATTTT	CASSSGQGSNQPQHF
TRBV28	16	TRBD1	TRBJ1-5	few	TGTGCCAGCATAGAGCGATCGACAGGGTCGGGTCAGCCCCAGCATTTT	CASIERSTGSGQPQHF
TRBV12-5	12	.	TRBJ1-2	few	TGTGCGACCCCTACGGCCCACAGTCGCTACACCTTC	CATPTAHSRYTF
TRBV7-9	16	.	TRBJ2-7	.	TGTGCCAGCAGTCCCCCCATTGGGACATCTACCTACGAGCAGTACTTC	CASSPPIGTSTYEQYF
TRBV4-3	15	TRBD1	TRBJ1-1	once	TGCGCCAGCAGCCCGATTTACGGACAGGGTGGGGAAGCTTTCTTT	CASSPIYGQGGEAFF
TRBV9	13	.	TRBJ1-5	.	TGTGCCAGCAGCGTTGGTGGGACTCAGCCCCAGCATTTT	CASSVGGTQPQHF
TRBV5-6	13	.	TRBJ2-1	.	TGTGCCAGCAGCTTGGGAGGGGGTGATGAGCAGTTCTTC	CASSLGGGDEQFF
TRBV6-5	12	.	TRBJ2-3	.	TGTGCCAGCAGTTCCTCGGGGGATACGCAGTATTTT	CASSSSGDTQYF
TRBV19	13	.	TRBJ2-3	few	TGTGCCAGTAGTAGCACGGTAGCGGATACGCAGTATTTT	CASSSTVADTQYF
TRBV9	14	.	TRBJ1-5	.	TGTGCCAGCAGCCCCTGGGGGTCTAATCAGCCCCAGCATTTT	CASSPWGSNQPQHF
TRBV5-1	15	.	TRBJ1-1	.	TGCGCCAGCAGCCGAAGGGTTCAGTCGGGAACTGAAGCTTTCTTT	CASSRRVQSGTEAFF
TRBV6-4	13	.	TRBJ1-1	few	TGTGCCAGCAGTGACTCGATGGGGGCTGAAGCTTTCTTT	CASSDSMGAEAFF
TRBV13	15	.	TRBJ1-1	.	TGTGCCAGCAGCTTAGGATCGTCCCGAGGGGCTGAAGCTTTCTTT	CASSLGSSRGAEAFF
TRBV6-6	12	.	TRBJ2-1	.	TGTGCCAGCAGTTTAAAGGACAATGAGCAGTTCTTC	CASSLKDNEQFF
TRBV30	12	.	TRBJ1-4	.	TGTGCCTGGAGCACGGGGGATGGAAAACTGTTTTTT	CAWSTGDGKLFF
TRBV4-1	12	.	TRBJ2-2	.	TGCGCCAGCAGCCAAGGAACCGGGGAGCTGTTTTTT	CASSQGTGELFF
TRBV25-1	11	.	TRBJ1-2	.	TGTGCCAGCAGTGAAGGGGATGGCTACACCTTC	CASSEGDGYTF
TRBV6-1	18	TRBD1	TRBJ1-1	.	TGTGCCAGCAGTGATCGTAAGGGACAGGGAGGCTTGAACACTGAAGCTTTCTTT	CASSDRKGQGGLNTEAFF
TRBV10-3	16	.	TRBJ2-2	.	TGTGCCATCACTAATCGGGGCGGGTCCAACACCGGGGAGCTGTTTTTT	CAITNRGGSNTGELFF
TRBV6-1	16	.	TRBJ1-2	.	TGTGCCAGCAGTGAAGGGGGAAACAGGGACCCTTCTGGCTACACCTTC	CASSEGGNRDPSGYTF
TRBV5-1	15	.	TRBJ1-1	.	TGCGCCAGCAGCCTCACCGGGACGGTGAACACTGAAGCTTTCTTT	CASSLTGTVNTEAFF
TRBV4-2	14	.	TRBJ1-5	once	TGTGCCAGCAGCCTCGAGAGTCTCAATCAGCCCCAGCATTTT	CASSLESLNQPQHF
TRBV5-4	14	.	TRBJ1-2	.	TGTGCCAGCAGCTTGATCGGGCACCAGGGTGGCTACACCTTC	CASSLIGHQGGYTF
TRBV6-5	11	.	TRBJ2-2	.	TGTGCCAGCAGGGGCACCGGGGAGCTGTTTTTT	CASRGTGELFF